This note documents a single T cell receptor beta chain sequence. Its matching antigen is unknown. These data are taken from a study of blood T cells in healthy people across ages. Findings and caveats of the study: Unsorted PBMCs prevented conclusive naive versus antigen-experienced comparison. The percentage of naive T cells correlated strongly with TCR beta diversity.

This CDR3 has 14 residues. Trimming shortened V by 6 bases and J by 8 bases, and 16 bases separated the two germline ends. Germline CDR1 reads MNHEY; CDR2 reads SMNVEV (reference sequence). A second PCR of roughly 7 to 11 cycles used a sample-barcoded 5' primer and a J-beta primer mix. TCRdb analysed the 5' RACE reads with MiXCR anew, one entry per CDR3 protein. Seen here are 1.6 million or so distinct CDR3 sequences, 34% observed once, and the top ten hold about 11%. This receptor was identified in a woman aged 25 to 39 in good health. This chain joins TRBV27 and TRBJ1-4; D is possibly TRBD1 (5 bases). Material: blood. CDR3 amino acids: CASRSTPEGEKLFF. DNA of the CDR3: TGTGCCAGCAGGTCGACACCGGAGGGGGAAAAACTGTTTTTT.